Below, 17 T cell receptor beta chains from the same sample are listed, as sequenced in a study of T cells after yellow fever vaccination (dated by TCRdb to between 2017 and 2020). The library was prepared using 5' RACE. The sample was run on an Illumina HiSeq 2500. TCRdb ran its own pipeline on the public reads, namely fastp trimming at Q25 and MiXCR clone calling, and kept in-frame beta chains. Every entry covers one CDR3 protein and lists the most common genes and DNA from its rows. The sample table holds about 320,000 distinct CDR3 sequences, of which approximately 7% were seen once. 15% to 20% of the sample lies in the top ten. The treatment or condition label corresponds to: live attenuated yellow fever vaccine strain. The sample here was PBMCs, taken 35 to 50 days after the first yellow fever vaccination. Receptors originate from a young man who received the YFV17D yellow fever vaccine.

The chain couples TRBV5-1 to TRBJ2-3; 9 bases are a match to TRBD2. Germline CDR1 SGHRS, CDR2 YFSETQ. Germline trimming cut 0 bases from V and 0 bases from J; bases unmatched to any gene: 2. This CDR3 has 16 residues. CDR3 DNA: TGCGCCAGCAGCTTGGGGGGACTAGCTAGCACAGATACGCAGTATTTT. Translation: CASSLGGLASTDTQYF.

This clonotype has more than one count but fewer than ten. The chain links TRBV7-2 to TRBJ1-1; unclear D gene. This CDR3 spans 14 amino acids. CDR1 and CDR2 from the germline V gene are SGHTA and FQGNSA. The V gene lost 5 bases and the J gene lost 8 bases, with 18 bases spanning the gap. The CDR3 DNA is TGTGCCAGCAGCCTCGGACCTTTCGGGCTGGAAGCTTTCTTT. Translation: CASSLGPFGLEAFF. Based on the CDR3 plus reference TRBV7-2 and TRBJ1-1, the full variable domain is GAGVSQSPSNKVTEKGKDVELRCDPISGHTALYWYRQSLGQGLEFLIYFQGNSAPDKSGLPSDRFSAERTGGSVSTLTIQRTQQEDSAVYLCASSLGPFGLEAFFGQGTRLTVV.

The sample holds many counts of this clonotype. The chain has TRBV7-8 and TRBJ1-6, with D hard to call. The CDR3 is made up of 13 amino acids. Between the trimmed V and J ends, which lost 5 bases and 9 bases, there was a span of 11 bases. CDR1 is SGHVS, CDR2 FQNEAQ, per germline. CDR3 DNA sequence: TGTGCCAGCAGCGTCAGGAACGGTTCACCCCTCCACTTT. It codes for CASSVRNGSPLHF.

The rearrangement joins TRBV30 to TRBJ2-7; 7 bases are a match to TRBD1. This CDR3 is 13 amino acids long. Germline CDR1 and CDR2: GTSNPN and SVGIG (reference sequence). The V segment lost 4 bases and the J segment 0 bases; nucleotides outside the gene matches: 3. CDR3 amino acids: CAWNRGSSYEQYF. DNA of the CDR3: TGTGCCTGGAACAGGGGAAGCTCCTACGAGCAGTACTTC.

J is TRBJ2-1 and V is TRBV28; D possibly corresponds to TRBD1 (6 bases). This CDR3 region has 13 residues. Germline loops: CDR1 MDHEN, CDR2 SYDVKM. V was trimmed by 6 bases and J by 4 bases, leaving 10 bases between them. The CDR3 region has the DNA TGTGCCAGCAGATCGGGACATTACAATGAGCAGTTCTTC. Translated: CASRSGHYNEQFF.

The rearrangement links TRBV5-1 to TRBJ1-1; D remains ambiguous. Germline lookup yields CDR1 SGHRS and CDR2 YFSETQ. The CDR3 has 12 residues. Trimming pared 0 bases from V and 6 bases from J, leaving 6 bases between. CDR3 amino acids: CASSLEGAEAFF. CDR3 bases: TGCGCCAGCAGCTTGGAGGGAGCTGAAGCTTTCTTT.

This clonotype appeared a few times. V gene TRBV20-1 combines with J gene TRBJ2-3; 7 positions match TRBD2. V shed 0 bases, J shed 6 bases, and the junction held 6 bases outside the gene matches. This CDR3 contains 14 residues. Germline V lookup: CDR1 DFQATT, CDR2 SNEGSKA (reference sequence). The CDR3 bases are TGCAGTGCTAGAGATGGCGGGGGAAGGGATACGCAGTATTTT. Translating it yields CSARDGGGRDTQYF.

This clonotype was seen only a few times. The chain combines TRBV4-1 with TRBJ2-3; a possible D gene is TRBD1 (5 bases). V was pared by 4 bases and J by 3 bases, with 17 bases between. This CDR3 has 16 residues. CDR1 MGHRA and CDR2 YSYEKL come from the germline V gene. The CDR3 protein is CASSLKQVSNTDTQYF. The CDR3 nucleotides are TGCGCCAGCAGCCTTAAACAGGTCTCAAATACAGATACGCAGTATTTT.

This clonotype was detected ten times or more. The gene calls are TRBV20-1 and TRBJ2-3; TRBD2 matches 10 bases. The junction had 8 bases not matched to a gene; V was cut back by 1 base and J by 7 bases. The CDR3 spans 15 residues. Germline V gene lookup returns CDR1 DFQATT and CDR2 SNEGSKA (reference sequence). CDR3 nucleotide sequence: TGCAGTGCTAGAGCAAGCGGGGGGGCCGGGTATACGCAGTATTTT. Amino acids: CSARASGGAGYTQYF.

This clonotype was observed many times. The chain has TRBV6-2 or TRBV6-3 and TRBJ1-1, with D perhaps matching TRBD1 (5 bases). Germline lookup yields CDR1 MNHEY and CDR2 SVGEGT. This CDR3 comprises 13 residues. V lost 2 bases to trimming and J lost 5 bases, with 9 bases between them. CDR3 bases: TGTGCCAGCAGTTACAGGGGAGGTACTGAAGCTTTCTTT. Translating it yields CASSYRGGTEAFF.

This clonotype turned up a few times. The gene calls are TRBV12-3 or TRBV12-4 and TRBJ2-5; D gene unclear. The ends were cut back, 6 bases at V and 4 bases at J, with 9 bases in the middle. There are 12 residues in the CDR3. The CDR3 region has the DNA TGTGCCAGCAGGTATAGTGGAGAGACCCAGTACTTC. This codes for CASRYSGETQYF.

In its sample, this clonotype was seen a few times. An end of the junction does not agree with germline; a read error may underlie this. This chain uses TRBV20-1 with TRBJ1-2, with unresolved D. This CDR3 contains 11 residues. Germline V gives CDR1 DFQATT, CDR2 SNEGSKA (reference sequence). The CDR3 spells CSTRLNYGYTF. CDR3 nucleotide sequence: TGCAGTACTAGACTTAACTATGGCTACACCTTC.

This clonotype was seen only a few times. This rearrangement joins TRBV10-1 to TRBJ2-3; 9 nucleotides match TRBD2. Trimming at V came to 3 bases and at J to 6 bases, leaving 10 bases not matched to a gene. The CDR3 is made up of 16 amino acids. Germline-derived CDR1 and CDR2 are WNHNN and SYGVQD (reference sequence). CDR3 protein: CASSDFPSGKVDTQYF. The CDR3 region has the DNA TGCGCCAGCAGTGATTTTCCTAGCGGGAAGGTTGATACGCAGTATTTT.

There are a few counts of this clonotype. The CDR3 sequence is CSATVSGGASGELFF. Written as DNA, the CDR3 is TGCAGTGCTACCGTTAGCGGGGGGGCTTCCGGGGAGCTGTTTTTT. This rearrangement joins TRBV20-1 to TRBJ2-2, with TRBD2 matching 11 bases. CDR3 length: 15 amino acids. J gave up 6 bases and V 4 bases, and 7 bases lay outside the gene matches. Germline V lookup: CDR1 DFQATT, CDR2 SNEGSKA (reference sequence).

In this sample, this clonotype turned up once. The chain recombines TRBV19 with TRBJ2-1, with 11 bases identical to TRBD1. The CDR3 contains 14 residues. Germline lookup yields CDR1 LNHDA and CDR2 SQIVND (reference sequence). After removal of 10 bases from V and 3 bases from J, the junction contained 5 bases not matched to a gene. The CDR3 DNA reads as TGTGCCACTAGAGGGACAGGGGGCTACAATGAGCAGTTCTTC. This gives the protein CATRGTGGYNEQFF.

This clonotype came up many times. V is TRBV7-8 and J is TRBJ2-5; D unclear. The germline V gene has CDR1 SGHVS and CDR2 FQNEAQ. V gave up 1 base and J gave up 3 bases, with 15 bases separating them. CDR3 length equals 16 residues. The CDR3 here is CASSLVVAEAEETQYF. CDR3 bases: TGTGCCAGCAGCTTAGTGGTAGCAGAGGCTGAAGAGACCCAGTACTTC.

In this sample, this clonotype turned up a few times. V and J are TRBV9 and TRBJ2-2, with TRBD2 identical over 9 bases. With V trimmed by 4 bases and J by 6 bases, 7 bases remained unmatched. Germline V gene lookup returns CDR1 SGDLS and CDR2 YYNGEE. The CDR3 loop spans 15 amino acids. As DNA, the CDR3 is TGTGCCAGCAGCCCCAGGCCTAGCGGGGCCGGGGAGCTGTTTTTT. Its protein product is CASSPRPSGAGELFF.